The TCR beta chain under discussion was sequenced for a study of Tregs in tolerant kidney transplant recipients. The assay was immunoSEQ multiplex PCR, and TCRdb's table has in-frame clones only and misses some. Found here are more than 70,000 clones, around nine tenths of them singletons; the top ten hold around 1.5%. This CDR3 spans 15 amino acids. Germline assignment: CDR1 LGHNA and CDR2 YNFKEQ. V was shortened by 2 bases and J by 0 bases, with 11 bases between the two germline ends. The nonmyeloablative bone marrow transplants came from related graft donors, with transient mixed chimerism. V is TRBV4-2 and J is TRBJ2-7; maybe TRBD2 (6 bases). The starting material was CD4+ T cells from blood (PBMCs), obtained 24 months after the transplant. The TCR sequence derives from a human patient who received a combined kidney and bone marrow transplant. Some of the T cells might come from the graft donor. CDR3 in DNA: TGTGCCAGCAGCCAATTAGCGGAAAACTCCTACGAGCAGTACTTC. Translated: CASSQLAENSYEQYF.